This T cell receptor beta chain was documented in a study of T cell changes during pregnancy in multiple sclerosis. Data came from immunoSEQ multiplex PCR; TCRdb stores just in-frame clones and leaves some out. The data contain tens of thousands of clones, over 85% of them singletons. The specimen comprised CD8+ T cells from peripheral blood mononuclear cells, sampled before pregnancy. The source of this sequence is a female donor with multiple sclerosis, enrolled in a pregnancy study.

Written as DNA, the CDR3 is TGTGCCAGCAGCGCCGGGACAGGGTGGCCCCTCCACTTT. As protein: CASSAGTGWPLHF. The chain joins TRBV13 to TRBJ1-6; 9 bases fit TRBD1. The trim removed 5 bases at V and 13 bases at J, leaving 6 bases unmatched. Germline V gene sequence: CDR1 PRHDT, CDR2 FYEKMQ (reference sequence). CDR3 length equals 13 residues.